A single T cell receptor (beta chain) is shown here with its context. This sample stems from a study of blood T cell repertoires in COVID-19. Germline assignment: CDR1 MNHEY and CDR2 SVGEGT. Losses at the gene ends were 4 bases for V and 5 bases for J; bases not matched to a gene: 11. CDR3 length: 17 amino acids. Methods used by the authors: Quantification of nucleated cells was approximated via reference gene primer amplification. Measured with immunoSEQ multiplex PCR; TCRdb has only the in-frame clones, and not every one. That table furnishes V, J and clone size, whereas the DNA furnished D and trimming. The repertoire holds some 130,000 clones, with approximately 86% as singletons.

This clonotype originated in a woman between 45 and 65 years old who had recovered from COVID-19. Input material: peripheral blood. The chain employs TRBV6-2 or TRBV6-3 and TRBJ2-7, with 13 bases aligning to TRBD2. The CDR3 coding sequence is TGTGCCAGCAGTTCGACCGGACTAGCGGGGGTGGAGGACGAGCAGTACTTC. Its translation is CASSSTGLAGVEDEQYF.